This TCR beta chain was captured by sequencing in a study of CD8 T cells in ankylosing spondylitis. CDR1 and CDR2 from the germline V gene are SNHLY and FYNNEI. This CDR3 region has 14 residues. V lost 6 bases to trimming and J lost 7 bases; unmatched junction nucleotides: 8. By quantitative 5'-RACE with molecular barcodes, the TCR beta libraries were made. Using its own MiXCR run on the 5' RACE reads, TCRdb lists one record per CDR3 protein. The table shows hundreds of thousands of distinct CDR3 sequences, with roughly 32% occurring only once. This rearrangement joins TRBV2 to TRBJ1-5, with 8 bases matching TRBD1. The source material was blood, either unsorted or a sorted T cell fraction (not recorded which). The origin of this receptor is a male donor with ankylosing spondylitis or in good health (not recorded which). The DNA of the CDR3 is TGTGCCAGCAGCCCGGACAGGGTGTCACAGCCCCAGCATTTT. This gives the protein CASSPDRVSQPQHF.